This T cell receptor (beta chain) was identified during a study of blood T cell repertoires in COVID-19. Only in-frame clones appear in the TCRdb table, and some are missing; sequencing was by immunoSEQ multiplex PCR. Among 320,000 or so clones listed, over 70% were seen once. Each participant's cohort was designated according to participant-reported clinical history. The receptor's source is a man in his thirties or forties who had recovered from COVID-19. The sample was PBMCs or T cells enriched from blood (not recorded which).

CDR3 bases: TGTGCCAGCAGCCGTAGCGGGGGTGTGCAAGAGACCCAGTACTTC. This codes for CASSRSGGVQETQYF. The chain combines TRBV9 with TRBJ2-5; 9 bases align to TRBD2. Trimming removed 4 bases from V and 2 bases from J; junction bases left unmatched: 6. The length of the CDR3 is 15 residues. Per germline, CDR1 SGDLS and CDR2 YYNGEE.